These 27 T cell receptor beta chains came from one sample sequenced in a study of blood T cell repertoires in COVID-19. Clones were sequenced by immunoSEQ multiplex PCR, and TCRdb holds only the in-frame ones, with some missing. The data contain 130,000 to 150,000 clones, approximately 92% of them singletons. Sequenced: peripheral blood. The receptors originated from a man between 18 and 35 years old with COVID-19, enrolled during active disease.

The chain links TRBV27 to TRBJ2-1; TRBD2 might be the D (5 bases). This CDR3 has 16 residues. Trimming shortened V by 1 base and J by 7 bases, and 17 bases separated the two germline ends. The V gene's germline CDR1 is MNHEY and CDR2 SMNVEV (reference sequence). In nucleotides, the CDR3 is TGTGCCAGCAGTTTATTGTCGGGATCCTCCTTGAATGAGCAGTTCTTC. This gives the protein CASSLLSGSSLNEQFF.

The chain uses TRBV24-1 and TRBJ2-1, with 10 bases matching TRBD2. The V gene end was trimmed by 7 bases and the J gene end by 4 bases; junction bases not matched to a gene: 3. CDR1 is KGHDR, CDR2 SFDVKD, per germline. The CDR3 consists of 14 residues. This chain's CDR3 is CATRAGGRYNEQFF. DNA for the CDR3: TGTGCCACCAGAGCGGGGGGGCGTTACAATGAGCAGTTCTTC.

The chain joins TRBV25-1 to TRBJ2-5; tentatively, D is TRBD1 (5 bases). CDR1 MGHDK and CDR2 SYGVNS come from the germline V gene. Trimming took off 4 bases at V and 7 bases at J, with 13 bases between the two ends. The CDR3 loop spans 13 amino acids. The CDR3 spells CASSATGQATQYF. DNA of the CDR3: TGTGCCAGCAGTGCAACAGGCCAGGCGACCCAGTACTTC.

The chain couples TRBV27 to TRBJ2-7, with 9 bases fitting TRBD2. Germline CDR1 reads MNHEY; CDR2 reads SMNVEV (reference sequence). The CDR3 sequence is 14 residues long. The junction had 4 bases not matched to a gene; V was cut back by 4 bases and J by 3 bases. CDR3: CASSSGTSRYEQYF. As DNA, the CDR3 is TGTGCCAGCAGTTCCGGGACTAGCCGCTACGAGCAGTACTTC.

This chain joins TRBV30 and TRBJ1-2; TRBD1 might be the D (6 bases). The V gene lost 8 bases and the J gene lost 2 bases, with 15 bases spanning the gap. CDR3 size: 13 residues. Looked up from germline, CDR1 is GTSNPN and CDR2 is SVGIG (reference sequence). CDR3 sequence reads: CAKSSQGNYGYTF. The CDR3, as DNA: TGTGCCAAATCAAGTCAGGGGAACTATGGCTACACCTTC. Full variable domain (remainder filled in from reference TRBV30 and TRBJ1-2): SQTIHQWPATLVQPVGSPLSLECTVEGTSNPNLYWYRQAAGRGLQLLFYSVGIGQISSEVPQNLSASRPQDRQFILSSKKLLLSDSGFYLCAKSSQGNYGYTFGSGTRLTVV.

The V call is TRBV19, the J call TRBJ1-2; 10 positions agree with TRBD1. The ends lost 6 bases at V and 7 bases at J; junction bases unmatched: 11. There are 15 residues in the CDR3. Germline V CDR1 and CDR2: LNHDA, SQIVND (reference sequence). This CDR3 is CASSPGTGTGVGYTF. CDR3 coding DNA: TGTGCCAGTAGCCCTGGAACCGGGACAGGGGTTGGCTACACCTTC.

DNA for the CDR3: TGTGCCAGCTTTCCCTTAGCATACTCCTATAATTCACCCCTCCACTTT. Amino acid sequence: CASFPLAYSYNSPLHF. This chain connects TRBV28 to TRBJ1-6; no clear D. The CDR3 is made up of 16 amino acids. The germline V gene encodes CDR1 MDHEN and CDR2 SYDVKM. V shed 8 bases and J shed 0 bases, with 14 bases lying between them.

The genes are TRBV12-3 or TRBV12-4 and TRBJ2-1; D is ambiguous. The CDR3 is 13 residues long. V lost 3 bases and J lost 5, with 8 bases in between. The chain's CDR3 is CASSFTTNNEQFF. The CDR3, as DNA: TGTGCCAGCAGTTTTACTACTAACAATGAGCAGTTCTTC.

The genes are TRBV7-9 and TRBJ2-1, with TRBD2 identical over 12 bases. Germline-derived CDR1 and CDR2 are SEHNR and FQNEAQ (reference sequence). V lost 5 bases and J lost 11; bases outside the gene matches: 10. CDR3 length equals 15 residues. As DNA, the CDR3 is TGTGCCAGCAGCCCCACTAGCGGGAGGAATCTTAAGCAGTTCTTC. Its protein product is CASSPTSGRNLKQFF.

The CDR3 nucleotides are TGTGCCAGCAGCCAAGTCCGCTCCTATAATTCACCCCTCCACTTT. Protein sequence: CASSQVRSYNSPLHF. V is TRBV4-2 and J is TRBJ1-6; D is unresolved. In germline, CDR1 is LGHNA, CDR2 YNFKEQ. The CDR3 extends over 15 amino acids. V lost 1 base and J 0 bases, leaving 4 bases between the germline ends.

V is TRBV7-2 and J is TRBJ2-3; 7 nucleotides align to TRBD1. The CDR3 consists of 14 residues. Unmatched junction bases numbered 9, after V lost 4 bases and J lost 8 bases. Germline CDR1 SGHTA, CDR2 FQGNSA. The CDR3 region has the DNA TGTGCCAGCAGCTCCCTTGACAGGGTGGGTACGCAGTATTTT. Its protein is CASSSLDRVGTQYF.

The V call is TRBV12-3 or TRBV12-4, the J call TRBJ2-7, with D possibly TRBD2 on 6 matching bases. The V gene lost 3 bases and the J gene lost 5 bases, with 11 bases spanning the gap. The CDR3 contains 13 residues. The CDR3: CASSFGGSNEQYF. CDR3 bases: TGTGCCAGCAGTTTCGGGGGTTCCAACGAGCAGTACTTC.

The chain employs TRBV11-1 and TRBJ2-1; the D gene is possibly TRBD2 (5 bases). With 0 bases removed from V and 2 bases from J, the gap between germline ends came to 17 bases. Germline V lookup: CDR1 SGHAT, CDR2 FQDESV (reference sequence). The CDR3 totals 18 residues. CDR3 amino acids: CASSLAPASLVPYNEQFF. The DNA for the CDR3 is TGTGCCAGCAGCTTAGCTCCGGCTAGCTTGGTCCCCTACAATGAGCAGTTCTTC.

V gene TRBV24-1 combines with J gene TRBJ2-5; D might be TRBD1 (7 bases). The V gene lost 5 bases and the J gene lost 0 bases, with 24 bases spanning the gap. Looked up from germline, CDR1 is KGHDR and CDR2 is SFDVKD. The length of the CDR3 is 19 residues. The DNA of the CDR3 is TGTGCCACCAGTGCCACAAACAACCGGGGGACAGCTTACCAAGAGACCCAGTACTTC. It specifies CATSATNNRGTAYQETQYF.

The gene calls are TRBV6-6 and TRBJ1-4, with D possibly TRBD1 on 6 matching bases. V lost 5 bases to trimming and J lost 8 bases, with 15 bases between them. The CDR3 is 14 amino acids. Per the germline V gene, CDR1 is MNHNY and CDR2 is SVGAGI (reference sequence). CDR3 sequence reads: CASSQGLTGEKLFF. The CDR3 DNA sequence: TGTGCCAGCAGTCAGGGGCTAACAGGGGAAAAACTGTTTTTT.

In its sample, this clone was seen once. The J gene is TRBJ2-5, the V gene TRBV20-1; weak D call: TRBD2 (6 bases). V was cut by 7 bases and J by 5 bases, with 11 bases left in between. The CDR3 totals 11 residues. Germline V lookup: CDR1 DFQATT, CDR2 SNEGSKA (reference sequence). The DNA for the CDR3 is TGCAGTGGGAGGGTAACGGAGACCCAGTACTTC. The encoded protein is CSGRVTETQYF.

The chain combines TRBV27 with TRBJ1-2; no definite D call. There are 20 residues in the CDR3. Trimming removed 6 bases from V and 0 bases from J, with 29 bases in between. The V gene's germline CDR1 is MNHEY and CDR2 SMNVEV (reference sequence). CDR3 region: CASRRRFESVGARANYGYTF. CDR3 DNA: TGTGCCAGCAGACGTCGGTTTGAGTCAGTGGGCGCCAGAGCTAACTATGGCTACACCTTC.

The V call is TRBV27, the J call TRBJ2-4; D may be TRBD1 (6 bases). Per germline, CDR1 MNHEY and CDR2 SMNVEV (reference sequence). The V end lost 5 bases, the J end lost 6 bases, and 11 bases lay between the germline ends. The CDR3 is 13 amino acids. Here the CDR3 DNA reads TGTGCCAGCAGTCCACGAGGGGGAAACATTCAGTACTTC. The encoded protein is CASSPRGGNIQYF.

This clone appeared once. The chain joins TRBV11-1 to TRBJ2-2; a weak D match, TRBD2 (5 bases). V dropped 2 bases and J dropped 3 bases, with 10 bases sitting between them. This CDR3 is 15 amino acids long. From germline, CDR1 is SGHAT and CDR2 FQDESV (reference sequence). The CDR3 loop reads CASSLTRGYTGELFF. Written as DNA, the CDR3 is TGTGCCAGCAGCTTAACTCGGGGTTACACCGGGGAGCTGTTTTTT.

V and J are TRBV4-3 and TRBJ2-1; TRBD2 matches at 13 bases. This CDR3 has 15 residues. Germline trimming cut 1 base from V and 6 bases from J; bases unmatched to any gene: 0. Germline CDR1 LGHNA, CDR2 YSLEER. The CDR3 spells CASSQGTSGSNEQFF. The CDR3, as DNA: TGCGCCAGCAGCCAAGGGACTAGCGGGAGCAATGAGCAGTTCTTC.

The gene calls are TRBV2 and TRBJ1-1, with D unresolved. Germline assignment: CDR1 SNHLY and CDR2 FYNNEI. The V gene lost 8 bases and the J gene lost 0 bases, with 10 bases spanning the gap. The CDR3 extends over 13 amino acids. The CDR3 DNA reads TGTGCCAGCGGCCTCGATTTGAACACTGAAGCTTTCTTT. Protein: CASGLDLNTEAFF.

The rearrangement joins TRBV19 to TRBJ2-7, with TRBD2 matching over 11 bases. Trimming at V came to 3 bases and at J to 2 bases, leaving 3 bases not matched to a gene. The germline V gene encodes CDR1 LNHDA and CDR2 SQIVND (reference sequence). The CDR3 consists of 15 residues. The CDR3 DNA sequence: TGTGCCAGTAGTATTTTTAGCGGGAGGGCCTACGAGCAGTACTTC. It encodes CASSIFSGRAYEQYF.

The CDR3 nucleotides read TGCAGTGCTAGAACCCCGCGGGAAGCTTTCTTT. Protein sequence: CSARTPREAFF. V gene TRBV20-1 combines with J gene TRBJ1-1; D call uncertain. The germline CDR1 and CDR2 sequences are DFQATT and SNEGSKA (reference sequence). This CDR3 has 11 amino acids. V shed 2 bases and J shed 8 bases, with 9 bases lying between them.

The V and J genes are TRBV28 and TRBJ1-5; the D is unclear. CDR3 length: 14 amino acids. Trimming took 3 bases from V and 4 from J, leaving 10 bases between them. Germline V gene lookup returns CDR1 MDHEN and CDR2 SYDVKM. CDR3 bases: TGTGCCAGCAGTTTCGGCCGGGGTAATCAGCCCCAGCATTTT. Translated, it gives CASSFGRGNQPQHF. The full variable domain, with the rest looked up from reference TRBV28 and TRBJ1-5, is DVKVTQSSRYLVKRTGEKVFLECVQDMDHENMFWYRQDPGLGLRLIYFSYDVKMKEKGDIPEGYSVSREKKERFSLILESASTNQTSMYLCASSFGRGNQPQHFGDGTRLSIL.

The V and J genes are TRBV27 and TRBJ2-1; D perhaps matches TRBD1 (6 bases). With 9 bases removed from V and 6 bases from J, the gap between germline ends came to 21 bases. Germline V CDR1 and CDR2: MNHEY, SMNVEV (reference sequence). This CDR3 has 15 residues. The DNA of the CDR3 is TGTGCCAGTGCCCTGGGGGCGGTAAGCTTCAATGAGCAGTTCTTC. The encoded protein is CASALGAVSFNEQFF.

A note on this clone: Germline and junction disagree at one end, which may indicate a read error. The chain links TRBV28 to TRBJ1-4, with 8 bases matching TRBD1. In germline, CDR1 is MDHEN, CDR2 SYDVKM. This CDR3 contains 15 residues. As DNA, the CDR3 is TGTGCCAGCAGCTTCACGGCAGGGGGCAGGGGAAAACTGCTTTTT. Translating it yields CASSFTAGGRGKLLF. Based on the CDR3 plus reference TRBV28 and TRBJ1-4, the full variable domain is DVKVTQSSRYLVKRTGEKVFLECVQDMDHENMFWYRQDPGLGLRLIYFSYDVKMKEKGDIPEGYSVSREKKERFSLILESASTNQTSMYLCASSFTAGGRGKLLFGSGTQLSVL.

The CDR3 nucleotides are TGTGCCAGCAGCTTGTACGCGGGATCGAGCACAGATACGCAGTATTTT. Translation: CASSLYAGSSTDTQYF. The V call is TRBV5-8, the J call TRBJ2-3; D may be TRBD2 (6 bases). Germline CDR1 SGHTS, CDR2 YDEGEE. Trimming removed 1 base at V and 0 bases at J, with 12 bases between. CDR3 length equals 16 residues.